This TCR beta chain was recovered during a study of T cell repertoires in cytomegalovirus infection. At the level of the study: CMV infection plus the matching HLA type was flagged by public TCR beta signatures. The study's findings and limits: Public TCR beta family frequency separated CMV-and-HLA carriers, including in an independent cohort.

The CDR3 spans 13 residues. The V end lost 6 bases, the J end lost 4 bases, and 12 bases lay between the germline ends. From the reads, TCRdb called clonotypes with MiXCR, one entry per CDR3 protein. The sample consists of fewer than 850,000 distinct CDR3 sequences, almost 30% of them appearing once. A remark on this clonotype: No antigen is known for it.

The rearrangement joins TRBV12-3 or TRBV12-4 to TRBJ1-2, with D possibly being TRBD1 (5 bases). This receptor was identified in a human donor in good health (CMV status not recorded). Some clones in this sample may be carry-over from other donors' samples. The sample in question was cultured CD8+ T cells from PBMCs, obtained from culture after CMV antigen stimulation. CDR3 loop: CASSPQTAYGYTF. The CDR3 DNA reads TGTGCCAGCAGCCCACAGACAGCCTATGGCTACACCTTC.